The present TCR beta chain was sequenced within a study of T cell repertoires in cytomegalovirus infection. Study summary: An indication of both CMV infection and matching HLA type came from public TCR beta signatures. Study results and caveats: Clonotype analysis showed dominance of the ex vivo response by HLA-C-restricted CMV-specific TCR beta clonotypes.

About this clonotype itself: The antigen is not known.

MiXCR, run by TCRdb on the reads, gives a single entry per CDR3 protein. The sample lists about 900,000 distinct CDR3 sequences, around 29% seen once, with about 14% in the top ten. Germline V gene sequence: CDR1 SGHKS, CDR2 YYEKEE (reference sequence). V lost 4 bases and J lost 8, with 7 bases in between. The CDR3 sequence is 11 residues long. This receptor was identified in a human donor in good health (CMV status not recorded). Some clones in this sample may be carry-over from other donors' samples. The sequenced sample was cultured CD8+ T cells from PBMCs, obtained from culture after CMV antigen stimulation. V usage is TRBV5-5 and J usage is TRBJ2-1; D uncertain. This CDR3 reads CASSQSYEQFF. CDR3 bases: TGTGCCAGCAGCCAGTCCTATGAGCAGTTCTTC.